Shown below are 25 T cell receptor beta chains from a single sample sequenced in a study of T cells in Graves' hyperthyroidism and ophthalmopathy. What was amplified from RNA transcripts were TCR beta CDR3 regions. The HTBI set primed first-round TCR CDR3 RT-PCR. TCRdb re-derived calls from the multiplex PCR reads in MiXCR, one entry per CDR3 protein. Of about 720,000 distinct CDR3 sequences listed, roughly 17% are singletons. The sample taken for sequencing was blood. The receptors stem from a man between 18 and 35 years old with Graves' hyperthyroidism.

The table lists this clonotype with many counts. This rearrangement joins TRBV11-1 to TRBJ2-7; D ambiguous. The germline V gene has CDR1 SGHAT and CDR2 FQDESV (reference sequence). Trimming pared 5 bases from V and 3 bases from J, leaving 20 bases between. This CDR3 contains 16 residues. The CDR3 DNA is TGTGCCAGCAGCACCCGTAGGGCAGGCCGTGACTACGAGCAGTACTTC. Protein sequence: CASSTRRAGRDYEQYF.

The chain is built from TRBV6-2 or TRBV6-3 and TRBJ1-1; D is uncertain. Looked up from germline, CDR1 is MNHEY and CDR2 is SVGEGT. V dropped 7 bases and J dropped 6 bases, with 15 bases sitting between them. This CDR3 has 13 residues. CDR3 sequence reads: CASTLGRVAEAFF. The CDR3 DNA reads as TGTGCCAGCACCTTGGGGAGGGTAGCTGAAGCTTTCTTT.

V usage is TRBV19 and J usage is TRBJ1-1, with no clear D. This CDR3 comprises 16 residues. Germline CDR1 is LNHDA and CDR2 is SQIVND (reference sequence). Deletions cut 10 bases from V and 3 bases from J, with 24 bases between. CDR3 sequence reads: CATSNLAGREDTEAFF. The CDR3 nucleotides are TGTGCCACTTCGAACCTCGCGGGTCGAGAGGACACTGAAGCTTTCTTT.

This clonotype was seen a few times. The chain employs TRBV12-3 or TRBV12-4 and TRBJ2-5; D might be TRBD1 (6 bases). The CDR3 is 14 amino acids. V was cut by 2 bases and J by 10 bases, with 17 bases left in between. The CDR3 here is CASSLRGHKRGQYF. In nucleotides, the CDR3 is TGTGCCAGCAGTTTACGGGGACACAAGAGAGGCCAGTACTTC.

This clonotype turned up a few times. A read error is likely, as this CDR3 ends without the conserved phenylalanine or tryptophan. V is TRBV7-8 and J is TRBJ2-2; unclear D gene. The CDR3 sequence is 15 residues long. V gave up 2 bases and J gave up 0 bases, with 7 bases separating them. CDR1 is SGHVS, CDR2 FQNEAQ, per germline. Here the CDR3 reads CASSLRLANTGELFL. CDR3 bases: TGTGCCAGCAGCTTAAGGCTCGCGAACACCGGGGAGCTGTTTCTT.

About this clonotype: A much more abundant neighbour one base away suggests this may be a read error. The chain uses TRBV28 and TRBJ2-7; 12 bases map to TRBD1. The CDR3 sequence is 15 residues long. From germline, CDR1 is MDHEN and CDR2 SYDVKM. The CDR3 DNA reads TGTGCCAGCAGTGACGCCGGGACAGGGGGCTACGAGCGGTACTTC. It encodes CASSDAGTGGYERYF.

This clonotype was observed a handful of times. The chain uses TRBV20-1 and TRBJ2-7; 8 nucleotides align to TRBD2. In germline, CDR1 is DFQATT, CDR2 SNEGSKA (reference sequence). Trimming removed 1 base from V and 3 bases from J; junction bases left unmatched: 11. The CDR3 is 16 residues long. The CDR3 DNA reads as TGCAGTGCTAGAGGAGCAGCGGGAGTCCCCCTCTACGAGCAGTACTTC. This translates into CSARGAAGVPLYEQYF.

This clonotype was seen repeatedly, ten times or more. The chain recombines TRBV2 with TRBJ1-5, with a weak D call TRBD1 (5 bases). V lost 6 bases to trimming and J lost 1 base, with 22 bases between them. CDR1 is SNHLY and CDR2 is FYNNEI in the germline V gene. This CDR3 is 18 amino acids long. The CDR3 bases are TGTGCCAGCAGCGAAAGTGGTTGGTTACGGGGGAGCAATCAGCCCCAGCATTTT. Translating gives CASSESGWLRGSNQPQHF. The full variable domain, in which reference TRBV2 and TRBJ1-5 provide the parts outside the CDR3, is EPEVTQTPSHQVTQMGQEVILRCVPISNHLYFYWYRQILGQKVEFLVSFYNNEISEKSEIFDDQFSVERPDGSNFTLKIRSTKLEDSAMYFCASSESGWLRGSNQPQHFGDGTRLSIL.

The J gene is TRBJ2-7, the V gene TRBV28, with 8 bases lining up with TRBD2. Germline CDR1 is MDHEN and CDR2 is SYDVKM. Trimming took 8 bases from V and 4 from J; bases not matched to a gene: 19. The CDR3 sequence is 17 residues long. The DNA for the CDR3 is TGTGCCAGCTCGGGGGGGGGCCCTAGCGACGGGACATACGAGCAGTACTTC. Protein product: CASSGGGPSDGTYEQYF. The full variable domain, its missing parts supplied by reference TRBV28 and TRBJ2-7, is DVKVTQSSRYLVKRTGEKVFLECVQDMDHENMFWYRQDPGLGLRLIYFSYDVKMKEKGDIPEGYSVSREKKERFSLILESASTNQTSMYLCASSGGGPSDGTYEQYFGPGTRLTVT.

This clonotype was seen only once. The CDR3 does not end in the conserved phenylalanine or tryptophan, so this is likely a read error. The limits of the CDR3 on the DNA are not certain, so only TCRdb's listed CDR3 is given. The chain is built from TRBV29-1 and TRBJ2-1; the D call of TRBD1 is as the table states it, not checked on the DNA. Germline V CDR1 and CDR2: SQVTM, ANQGSEA. The CDR3 region is 15 residues in length, termini included. The CDR3 sequence is CSVEGVTGAYNEQSS.

This clonotype was seen a few times. The chain has TRBV9 and TRBJ2-7; the match to TRBD2 covers 8 bases. CDR1 SGDLS and CDR2 YYNGEE come from the germline V gene. This CDR3 is 15 amino acids long. V lost 0 bases and J lost 2; bases outside the gene matches: 4. CDR3 residues: CASSVGDSGTYEQYF. For the CDR3, the DNA is TGTGCCAGCAGCGTAGGGGATAGCGGGACCTACGAGCAGTACTTC.

V usage is TRBV10-3 and J usage is TRBJ1-4; tentatively, D is TRBD1 (6 bases). The V and J ends lost 5 bases and 3 bases respectively, with 13 bases between them. Germline V lookup: CDR1 ENHRY, CDR2 SYGVKD. The CDR3 loop spans 15 amino acids. In DNA, the CDR3 is TGTGCCATCAGTAATCCGGGACATTCTAATGAAAAACTGTTTTTT. Residues: CAISNPGHSNEKLFF.

This clonotype was recorded a few times. The chain links TRBV27 to TRBJ2-7; a possible D gene is TRBD2 (6 bases). The CDR3 runs 13 residues. V was trimmed by 3 bases and J by 6 bases, leaving 12 bases between them. The V gene's germline CDR1 is MNHEY and CDR2 SMNVEV (reference sequence). The DNA of the CDR3 is TGTGCCAGCAGTTTGACGGGGACTCGCGAGCAGTACTTC. As protein: CASSLTGTREQYF.

This clonotype showed up many times. This chain joins TRBV28 and TRBJ2-1; D gene ambiguous. This CDR3 has 14 residues. Germline CDR1 MDHEN, CDR2 SYDVKM. V lost 7 bases to trimming and J lost 4 bases, with 14 bases between them. The CDR3: CASKAGLVYNEQFF. The CDR3 nucleotides are TGTGCCAGCAAAGCTGGGCTAGTGTACAATGAGCAGTTCTTC.

This chain uses TRBV28 with TRBJ1-2; D is uncertain. The CDR3 contains 11 residues. V lost 4 bases and J 5 bases, leaving 5 bases between the germline ends. Germline V gene lookup returns CDR1 MDHEN and CDR2 SYDVKM. This chain's CDR3 is CASSSEYGYTF. The CDR3 coding sequence is TGTGCCAGCAGTTCAGAGTATGGCTACACCTTC.

The rearrangement links TRBV6-2 or TRBV6-3 to TRBJ2-7; D not certain. The germline gives CDR1 MNHEY, CDR2 SVGEGT. This CDR3 has 13 amino acids. V gave up 8 bases and J gave up 5 bases, with 16 bases separating them. CDR3 nucleotide sequence: TGTGCCAGCTCCCCGTTTAGCCGGAACGAGCAGTACTTC. Translated, it gives CASSPFSRNEQYF.

The chain's CDR3 is CASSPPGGVIIEQFF. DNA of the CDR3: TGTGCCAGCAGCCCCCCGGGGGGGGTGATTATTGAGCAGTTCTTC. The chain combines TRBV9 with TRBJ2-1, with 8 bases that match TRBD2. CDR3 length: 15 residues. CDR1 is SGDLS and CDR2 is YYNGEE in the germline V gene. With 4 bases clipped from V and 9 bases from J, the junction kept 12 bases outside the gene matches.

This clonotype was seen ten or more times. The V call is TRBV20-1, the J call TRBJ2-5; D gene unclear. The CDR3 length is 13 residues. The ends were cut back, 6 bases at V and 1 base at J, with 12 bases in the middle. Looked up from germline, CDR1 is DFQATT and CDR2 is SNEGSKA (reference sequence). The CDR3 coding sequence is TGCAGTGCCGCCTCCCAACCCCAAGAGACCCAGTACTTC. This sequence encodes CSAASQPQETQYF.

This clonotype has only a few counts. V usage is TRBV20-1 and J usage is TRBJ2-1, with D hard to call. V was shortened by 0 bases and J by 3 bases, with 9 bases between the two germline ends. The CDR3 length is 14 residues. Per the germline V gene, CDR1 is DFQATT and CDR2 is SNEGSKA (reference sequence). The DNA of the CDR3 is TGCAGTGCTAGAGATAACGATATCTACAATGAGCAGTTCTTC. The encoded protein is CSARDNDIYNEQFF.

Here the CDR3 DNA reads TGTGCCATCGCCCGCCAACCAGGGAACACTGAAGCTTTCTTT. This translates into CAIARQPGNTEAFF. The chain has TRBV10-3 and TRBJ1-1; D gene ambiguous. Germline assignment: CDR1 ENHRY and CDR2 SYGVKD. Trimming removed 8 bases at V and 1 base at J, with 14 bases between. This CDR3 is 14 amino acids long.

This clonotype has more than one count but fewer than ten. The J gene is TRBJ2-5, the V gene TRBV5-1; 11 nucleotides align to TRBD2. There are 16 residues in the CDR3. V lost 3 bases to trimming and J lost 4 bases; unmatched junction nucleotides: 8. Germline CDR1 SGHRS, CDR2 YFSETQ. For the CDR3, the DNA is TGCGCCAGCAGCTGGGGACTAGCGGAAGAGGGAGAGACCCAGTACTTC. Its protein is CASSWGLAEEGETQYF.

The V call is TRBV7-9, the J call TRBJ1-4; D not resolved. Trimming cost V 5 bases and J 6 bases, with 16 bases left between them. Germline V gives CDR1 SEHNR, CDR2 FQNEAQ (reference sequence). This CDR3 contains 15 residues. For the CDR3, the DNA is TGTGCCAGCAGCCCGGGGAGGAGAAAGGATGAAAAACTGTTTTTT. Translating it yields CASSPGRRKDEKLFF.

The chain links TRBV11-3 to TRBJ2-1, with 12 bases lining up with TRBD2. The CDR3 loop spans 16 amino acids. V shed 0 bases, J shed 9 bases, and the junction held 6 bases outside the gene matches. CDR1 is SGHNT, CDR2 YENEEA, per germline. The CDR3 DNA sequence: TGTGCCAGCAGCTTAGAGACTAGCGGGAGCGGGGGTGAGCAGTTCTTC. Translating it yields CASSLETSGSGGEQFF.

The CDR3 sequence is CASSRTPDFGTEAFF. The DNA of the CDR3 is TGTGCCAGCAGCCGTACCCCTGACTTCGGCACTGAAGCTTTCTTT. This chain connects TRBV7-9 to TRBJ1-1; D gene unclear. Germline lookup yields CDR1 SEHNR and CDR2 FQNEAQ (reference sequence). The CDR3 extends over 15 amino acids. The ends were cut back, 5 bases at V and 4 bases at J, with 17 bases in the middle.

The chain joins TRBV7-2 to TRBJ2-7, with D perhaps given as TRBD1 or TRBD2 (6 bases each). CDR3 size: 16 residues. Germline CDR1 reads SGHTA; CDR2 reads FQGNSA. V lost 2 bases to trimming and J lost 7 bases, with 21 bases between them. The CDR3 reads CASSLRVGGPNGEQYF. CDR3 DNA sequence: TGTGCCAGCAGCTTAAGGGTCGGGGGCCCTAACGGAGAGCAGTACTTC.